Each of the 20 T cell receptor beta chains below was sequenced from the same sample in a study of shared clonotypes between healthy human individuals. Produced via immunoSEQ multiplex PCR; TCRdb's table is partial and in-frame only. The sample includes around 1.9 million clones, just over 90% of them seen just once. CD8 cells classed as naive were CD45RO-negative and positively selected for CCR7, excluding terminally differentiated effector memory CD45RA+ cells. The sequencing sample was made of naive CD8+ T cells from PBMCs. The receptors shown here come from a man aged 18 to 35 in good health. Some clones in this sample may be carry-over from other donors' samples.

The V gene is TRBV28, the J gene TRBJ2-3, with TRBD2 identical over 11 bases. The V segment lost 3 bases and the J segment 0 bases; nucleotides outside the gene matches: 2. Looked up from germline, CDR1 is MDHEN and CDR2 is SYDVKM. The CDR3 is 16 amino acids. The CDR3 DNA sequence: TGTGCCAGCAGTTTTTGGACTAGCGGGAGCACAGATACGCAGTATTTT. Translation: CASSFWTSGSTDTQYF. The full variable domain, completed using reference TRBV28 and TRBJ2-3, is DVKVTQSSRYLVKRTGEKVFLECVQDMDHENMFWYRQDPGLGLRLIYFSYDVKMKEKGDIPEGYSVSREKKERFSLILESASTNQTSMYLCASSFWTSGSTDTQYFGPGTRLTVL.

The V call is TRBV13, the J call TRBJ2-1; possible D gene TRBD2, 5 bases. This CDR3 contains 17 residues. Germline V lookup: CDR1 PRHDT, CDR2 FYEKMQ (reference sequence). V was cut by 1 base and J by 7 bases, with 20 bases left in between. In DNA, the CDR3 is TGTGCCAGCAGCTTAGAGGCTTACGGGGTCGTGGGGAATGAGCAGTTCTTC. Translated: CASSLEAYGVVGNEQFF.

Worth noting for this clone: At the DNA level, this CDR3 is encoded by other sequences in the same sample as well. For the CDR3, the DNA is TGTGCCAGCAGTTTGAGACAGGGGGCTTACGAGCAGTACTTC. It specifies CASSLRQGAYEQYF. The chain carries TRBV28 and TRBJ2-7, with TRBD1 matching over 10 bases. CDR3 size: 14 residues. Germline V gene data show CDR1 as MDHEN and CDR2 as SYDVKM. Germline trimming cut 3 bases from V and 4 bases from J; bases unmatched to any gene: 3.

The rearrangement links TRBV7-9 to TRBJ1-2, with D tentatively TRBD1 (5 bases). CDR1 is SEHNR, CDR2 FQNEAQ, per germline (reference sequence). The length of the CDR3 is 15 residues. Trimming took 0 bases from V and 4 from J, leaving 12 bases between them. CDR3 region: CASSLAQGGSYGYTF. The CDR3 coding sequence is TGTGCCAGCAGCTTAGCGCAGGGTGGGTCCTATGGCTACACCTTC.

Notes on this clone: Other DNA sequences in this sample translate to the same CDR3. The chain links TRBV19 to TRBJ2-1, with 8 positions matching TRBD2. Unmatched junction bases numbered 3, after V lost 3 bases and J lost 2 bases. Per germline, CDR1 LNHDA and CDR2 SQIVND (reference sequence). The CDR3 totals 15 residues. The CDR3 reads CASSMVAGPYNEQFF. CDR3 coding DNA: TGTGCCAGTAGTATGGTAGCGGGACCCTACAATGAGCAGTTCTTC.

The chain joins TRBV7-6 to TRBJ2-1; D may be TRBD1 or TRBD2 (5 bases each). CDR3 size: 14 residues. V lost 4 bases to trimming and J lost 4 bases, with 11 bases between them. Germline-derived CDR1 and CDR2 are SGHVS and FNYEAQ. The CDR3 DNA follows: TGTGCCAGCAGCTCCCGGGACCCTTACAATGAGCAGTTCTTC. Its translation is CASSSRDPYNEQFF.

The J gene is TRBJ2-5, the V gene TRBV28; D is perhaps TRBD1 (5 bases). Deletions cut 4 bases from V and 4 bases from J, with 22 bases between. Germline lookup yields CDR1 MDHEN and CDR2 SYDVKM. The length of the CDR3 is 17 residues. Written as DNA, the CDR3 is TGTGCCAGCAGTTCCCAATTGGGTCCCGGTGGGGCAGAGACCCAGTACTTC. Translation gives CASSSQLGPGGAETQYF.

The rearrangement uses TRBV7-9 and TRBJ2-5, with D perhaps TRBD1 (6 bases). This CDR3 spans 16 amino acids. Looked up from germline, CDR1 is SEHNR and CDR2 is FQNEAQ (reference sequence). The ends were cut back, 3 bases at V and 0 bases at J, with 14 bases in the middle. The CDR3 DNA sequence: TGTGCCAGCAGCTTGCGGCAGGGGCGGTACCAAGAGACCCAGTACTTC. It encodes CASSLRQGRYQETQYF.

This clone was detected a few times. The gene calls are TRBV7-6 and TRBJ1-1, with D uncertain. This CDR3 is built from 13 residues. In germline, CDR1 is SGHVS, CDR2 FNYEAQ. Deletions cut 5 bases from V and 0 bases from J, with 7 bases between. The CDR3 DNA follows: TGTGCCAGCAGCCCCAAGGTGAACACTGAAGCTTTCTTT. Its translation is CASSPKVNTEAFF.

Concerning this clone itself: Other DNA sequences within the sample encode an identical CDR3. The rearrangement links TRBV28 to TRBJ1-4, with TRBD1 matching over 7 bases. Trimming took 6 bases from V and 4 from J; bases not matched to a gene: 5. In germline, CDR1 is MDHEN, CDR2 SYDVKM. The length of the CDR3 is 14 residues. CDR3 loop: CASSLTGFNEKLFF. The CDR3 DNA reads TGTGCCAGCAGCCTGACAGGGTTTAATGAAAAACTGTTTTTT.

This chain uses TRBV4-1 with TRBJ2-7; a weak D match, TRBD2 (5 bases). Germline V gene sequence: CDR1 MGHRA, CDR2 YSYEKL. This CDR3 region has 15 residues. The ends were cut back, 4 bases at V and 4 bases at J, with 17 bases in the middle. The CDR3 nucleotides are TGCGCCAGCAGCCGCGGCGGGCAGACTCCATACGAGCAGTACTTC. This translates into CASSRGGQTPYEQYF.

There are many counts of this clone. The V and J genes are TRBV18 and TRBJ1-3; no reliable D call. CDR3 length: 15 residues. V lost 6 bases and J 0 bases, leaving 12 bases between the germline ends. Looked up from germline, CDR1 is KGHSH and CDR2 is LQKENI. CDR3 region: CASSSGSVSGNTIYF. CDR3 DNA sequence: TGTGCCAGCTCGTCCGGATCAGTCTCTGGAAACACCATATATTTT.

V gene TRBV30 combines with J gene TRBJ2-1; 10 nucleotides match TRBD2. Germline-derived CDR1 and CDR2 are GTSNPN and SVGIG (reference sequence). The V and J ends lost 6 bases and 6 bases, in that order; junction bases with no gene match: 5. CDR3 size: 13 residues. The CDR3 region has the DNA TGTGCCTGTCTGAGCGGGAGGGGCAATGAGCAGTTCTTC. Its protein product is CACLSGRGNEQFF.

The V call is TRBV5-3, the J call TRBJ1-5, with D unresolved. TRBV5-3 is reported as an ORF; its role is uncertain. Trimming took off 0 bases at V and 0 bases at J, with 7 bases between the two ends. This CDR3 comprises 15 residues. The CDR3 region has the DNA TGTGCCAGAAGCTTGGGTAGCTTTAGCAATCAGCCCCAGCATTTT. Translating it yields CARSLGSFSNQPQHF.

The rearrangement links TRBV28 to TRBJ1-1; TRBD1 aligns across 10 bases. CDR3 length equals 15 residues. Germline values: CDR1 MDHEN, CDR2 SYDVKM. Trimming removed 6 bases from V and 1 base from J; junction bases left unmatched: 5. CDR3 coding DNA: TGTGCCAGCAGAGAGACAGGGGGCTGGAACACTGAAGCTTTCTTT. It is translated as CASRETGGWNTEAFF.

Concerning this clone: Other nucleotide sequences from this sample produce the same CDR3. The chain carries TRBV27 and TRBJ1-5, with D perhaps matching TRBD1 (6 bases). Germline V gene sequence: CDR1 MNHEY, CDR2 SMNVEV (reference sequence). V was pared by 5 bases and J by 4 bases, with 15 bases between. The CDR3 is 15 residues long. The CDR3 loop reads CASSPRGTPNQPQHF. The CDR3 coding sequence is TGTGCCAGCAGTCCCCGAGGGACACCAAATCAGCCCCAGCATTTT.

The V call is TRBV7-3, the J call TRBJ2-1; 14 positions match TRBD2. The CDR3 length is 15 residues. The V and J ends lost 0 bases and 9 bases, in that order; junction bases with no gene match: 1. Germline values: CDR1 SGHTA, CDR2 FQGTGA. The CDR3 region has the DNA TGTGCCAGCAGCTTAACCGGGACTAGCGGGGGTGAGCAGTTCTTC. Translating it yields CASSLTGTSGGEQFF.

The chain uses TRBV28 and TRBJ1-2, with D unclear. Trimming took 3 bases from V and 4 from J, leaving 9 bases between them. CDR1 is MDHEN, CDR2 SYDVKM, per germline. The CDR3 totals 13 residues. The CDR3 DNA reads as TGTGCCAGCAGTTTTATCGCAGCCTATGGCTACACCTTC. Translating it yields CASSFIAAYGYTF.

V is TRBV7-3 and J is TRBJ2-3; 11 nucleotides line up with TRBD2. This CDR3 spans 15 amino acids. Germline CDR1 SGHTA, CDR2 FQGTGA. V was pared by 5 bases and J by 2 bases, with 3 bases of the junction left unmatched. The chain's CDR3 is CASSRLAGFTDTQYF. CDR3 bases: TGTGCCAGCAGCCGACTAGCGGGGTTCACAGATACGCAGTATTTT.

The rearrangement joins TRBV7-8 to TRBJ1-2; D perhaps matches TRBD1 (6 bases). CDR1 and CDR2 (germline): SGHVS, FQNEAQ. The CDR3 contains 16 residues. V gave up 1 base and J gave up 7 bases, with 19 bases separating them. CDR3 sequence reads: CASSLEGDPRGGGYTF. DNA for the CDR3: TGTGCCAGCAGCTTAGAAGGGGATCCGAGAGGGGGTGGCTACACCTTC.